This T cell receptor (beta chain) was sequenced during a study of blood T cell repertoires in COVID-19. Study-wide background: The study drew acute and convalescent COVID-19 samples from the United States, Italy and Spain.

This clone was seen once. V shed 7 bases and J 5 bases; nucleotides not matched to a gene: 5. The germline gives CDR1 MNHEY, CDR2 SVGAGI. The CDR3 extends over 13 amino acids. A Seattle source enrolled patients during active infection and followed them longitudinally. Authors' methods: Counts of nucleated cells, estimated from reference gene primer amplification, were obtained. Only in-frame clones appear in the TCRdb table, and some are missing; sequencing was by immunoSEQ multiplex PCR. V, J and clone size derive from that table, while D and trimming were established from the DNA sequence. The table includes 120,000 to 150,000 clones, 80% to 90% detected once.

This clonotype was sampled from a woman aged 60-75 years with COVID-19, enrolled during active disease. Sequenced sample: peripheral blood. The gene calls are TRBV6-5 and TRBJ1-3, with 7 positions matching TRBD1. CDR3 DNA sequence: TGTGCCAGCACTCCACAGGGGAGAAACACCATATATTTT. Its translation: CASTPQGRNTIYF.